This T cell receptor beta chain was captured in a study of blood T cell repertoires in COVID-19. Background on the study: COVID-19 samples, acute and convalescent, were from the United States, Italy and Spain. Sample material is recorded as cDNA or gDNA derived from T cells, B-cell-depleted T cells, or PBMCs.

Per the original methods: It was from reference gene primer amplification that nucleated cell counts were estimated. Only in-frame clones appear in the TCRdb table, and some are missing; sequencing was by immunoSEQ multiplex PCR. That table gives V, J and clone size, and the DNA gave D and trimming. The sample contains roughly 240,000 clones, about 88% of which appear only once. CDR1 is SNHLY, CDR2 FYNNEI, per germline. The CDR3 totals 14 residues. V lost 4 bases and J 1 base, leaving 10 bases between the germline ends. This sequence originates from a man younger than 35 with active or convalescent COVID-19. Specimen: peripheral blood. This rearrangement joins TRBV2 to TRBJ1-1; D is undetermined. CDR3 in DNA: TGTGCCAGCAGTGTCGATGGGCCGAACACTGAAGCTTTCTTT. Amino acids: CASSVDGPNTEAFF.